Below are 11 T cell receptor beta chains sequenced from a single sample in a study of blood T cell repertoires in COVID-19. Using immunoSEQ multiplex PCR, the repertoire was profiled, and TCRdb retains in-frame clones only, with some absent. The profile shows over 300,000 clones, over 75% of them singletons. Sequenced material: PBMCs or T cells enriched from blood (not recorded which). The receptor source for this set is a woman aged 30 to 39 with acute COVID-19.

This chain connects TRBV12-5 to TRBJ2-2, with TRBD1 matching 10 bases. This CDR3 has 18 residues. With 0 bases clipped from V and 2 bases from J, the junction kept 6 bases outside the gene matches. Germline lookup yields CDR1 LGHNT and CDR2 FRNRAP. DNA of the CDR3: TGTGCTAGTGGTTTGGTTTGGACAGGGGGACACAACACCGGGGAGCTGTTTTTT. Its protein is CASGLVWTGGHNTGELFF.

The chain employs TRBV7-3 and TRBJ2-1, with D tentatively TRBD2 (6 bases). The CDR3 extends over 13 amino acids. V gave up 4 bases and J gave up 10 bases, with 14 bases separating them. In germline, CDR1 is SGHTA, CDR2 FQGTGA. The CDR3 DNA reads TGTGCCAGCAGCTATATCGAGGGAGGCGAGCAGTTCTTC. Translating it yields CASSYIEGGEQFF.

Details on this clone: Other DNA sequences from this sample encode an identical CDR3 as well. The rearrangement joins TRBV7-9 to TRBJ1-1; D is unclear. V shed 5 bases and J shed 1 base, with 8 bases lying between them. CDR3 length: 13 residues. Germline V gene lookup returns CDR1 SEHNR and CDR2 FQNEAQ (reference sequence). This CDR3 reads CASSPDKNTEAFF. The CDR3 DNA follows: TGTGCCAGCAGCCCCGACAAGAACACTGAAGCTTTCTTT.

V gene TRBV13 combines with J gene TRBJ2-1; 13 nucleotides align to TRBD2. From germline, CDR1 is PRHDT and CDR2 FYEKMQ (reference sequence). This CDR3 spans 17 amino acids. The junction had 11 bases not matched to a gene; V was cut back by 5 bases and J by 7 bases. The CDR3 loop is CASSHPGTSGVSNEQFF. CDR3 DNA sequence: TGTGCCAGCAGCCATCCCGGGACTAGCGGGGTCTCGAATGAGCAGTTCTTC.

The chain joins TRBV7-9 to TRBJ2-2; 9 bases are shared with TRBD2. Germline values: CDR1 SEHNR, CDR2 FQNEAQ (reference sequence). CDR3 length: 17 amino acids. With 4 bases clipped from V and 1 base from J, the junction kept 7 bases outside the gene matches. CDR3 nucleotides: TGTGCCAGCAGCTGGGGTAGCGGGGGCGAGAACACCGGGGAGCTGTTTTTT. Its translation: CASSWGSGGENTGELFF.

The chain carries TRBV19 and TRBJ1-1; a possible D gene is TRBD1 (6 bases). V was shortened by 5 bases and J by 2 bases, with 15 bases between the two germline ends. Germline values: CDR1 LNHDA, CDR2 SQIVND (reference sequence). The CDR3 runs to 15 residues. CDR3 bases: TGTGCCAGTAGTGGACCCGGGACACTCAACACTGAAGCTTTCTTT. Residues: CASSGPGTLNTEAFF.

The rearrangement links TRBV2 to TRBJ1-1, with D unclear. Trimming removed 1 base from V and 5 bases from J, with 17 bases in between. Germline V gives CDR1 SNHLY, CDR2 FYNNEI. The length of the CDR3 is 16 residues. The CDR3 sequence is CASSEDLGYSLTEAFF. CDR3 DNA: TGTGCCAGCAGTGAAGACCTAGGATATTCGCTTACTGAAGCTTTCTTT.

This sequence joins TRBV3-1 (or the pseudogene TRBV3-2) and TRBJ1-1, with D possibly TRBD1 on 6 matching bases. V gave up 4 bases and J gave up 5 bases, with 14 bases separating them. This CDR3 has 14 residues. The V gene's germline CDR1 is LGHDT and CDR2 YNNKEL (reference sequence). This chain's CDR3 is CASSLRSRGTEAFF. CDR3 nucleotide sequence: TGTGCCAGCAGCCTCCGCTCCAGGGGAACTGAAGCTTTCTTT.

The rearrangement uses TRBV7-9 and TRBJ2-5, with 9 bases lining up with TRBD2. The CDR3 loop spans 17 amino acids. Trimming at V came to 2 bases and at J to 4 bases, leaving 11 bases not matched to a gene. CDR1 and CDR2 from the germline V gene are SEHNR and FQNEAQ (reference sequence). The CDR3 loop is CASSLYFGGGARETQYF. DNA for the CDR3: TGTGCCAGCAGCTTATATTTTGGCGGGGGGGCAAGAGAGACCCAGTACTTC.

The chain is built from TRBV7-8 and TRBJ1-2; 7 bases agree with TRBD1. V shed 1 base and J 3 bases; nucleotides not matched to a gene: 8. Germline CDR1 and CDR2: SGHVS and FQNEAQ. The CDR3 has 16 amino acids. The CDR3 coding sequence is TGTGCCAGCAGCTTAGGCCCAAGGCAGGGGGACTATGGCTACACCTTC. Amino acid sequence: CASSLGPRQGDYGYTF.

CDR3 sequence reads: CASRPEGAQSYGYTF. CDR3 nucleotide sequence: TGTGCCAGCAGGCCGGAGGGGGCTCAGAGCTATGGCTACACCTTC. The chain joins TRBV2 to TRBJ1-2; 7 bases are shared with TRBD1. Germline V gives CDR1 SNHLY, CDR2 FYNNEI. The length of the CDR3 is 15 residues. Trimming cost V 6 bases and J 4 bases; bases outside gene matches: 11.